Reported below is one T cell receptor (beta chain). Its antigen is not known. The entry originates in a study of T cells after yellow fever vaccination. Study outcomes and limitations: Repertoires sorted by FACS could include abundant clonotypes that are contaminants from the bulk population. A large majority of primary-vaccination clones showed up again after the booster (about 97% CD4, about 90% CD8).

The authors made TCR cDNA by 5'RACE template switching, adding a universal primer site and UMIs. Each CDR3 protein gets one entry after TCRdb re-called the 5' RACE reads with MiXCR. Seen here are approximately 150,000 distinct CDR3 sequences, about 6.2% observed once, and the top ten hold 2.9%. Trimming cost V 5 bases and J 0 bases, with 14 bases left between them. CDR3 size: 15 residues. This chain links TRBV12-3 or TRBV12-4 with TRBJ2-7; a weak D match, TRBD1 (6 bases). The sample in question was CD4+ T cells sorted from PBMCs, obtained on the day of the first yellow fever vaccination. This receptor was identified in a young man who received the YFV17D yellow fever vaccine. CDR3 sequence (DNA): TGTGCCAGCAGTCGCTGGACAGTTAGCTCCTACGAGCAGTACTTC. Its protein is CASSRWTVSSYEQYF.